The text below deals with one T cell receptor beta chain. The data derive from a study of shared clonotypes between healthy human individuals. CDR3 length: 15 amino acids. Germline V CDR1 and CDR2: KGHSH, LQKENI. Trimming cost V 5 bases and J 4 bases, with 14 bases left between them. Deep level was the assay's run setting. Only in-frame clones appear in the TCRdb table, and some are missing; sequencing was by immunoSEQ multiplex PCR. The table has more than 400,000 clones, more than 75% seen once. This chain links TRBV18 with TRBJ2-2; a possible D gene is TRBD1 (7 bases). Sample: PBMCs. The source is a woman aged 40-49 years in good health. Some clones in this sample may be carry-over from other donors' samples. The CDR3 DNA reads TGTGCCAGCTCAACCAGACAGGGAGGCACCGGGGAGCTGTTTTTT. This gives the protein CASSTRQGGTGELFF.